This T cell receptor (beta chain) emerged from a study of blood T cell repertoires in COVID-19. Background on the study: COVID-19 samples collected from the United States, Italy and Spain covered acute and convalescent phases. From T cells, B-cell-depleted T cells, or PBMCs came the material, which was cDNA or gDNA.

The CDR3 runs 15 residues. V lost 2 bases and J 0 bases, leaving 11 bases between the germline ends. Germline-derived CDR1 and CDR2 are SGHNT and YYREEE (reference sequence). Generated by immunoSEQ multiplex PCR, the TCRdb table keeps only in-frame clones and is missing some. The sample has 200,000 to 300,000 clones; about 88% are singletons. Material: peripheral blood. This TCR derives from a woman aged 55-70 years with COVID-19, enrolled during active disease. The rearrangement uses TRBV5-4 and TRBJ1-1; D uncertain. The CDR3 loop is CASSLGQGVNTEAFF. CDR3 nucleotide sequence: TGTGCCAGCAGCTTAGGCCAAGGAGTGAACACTGAAGCTTTCTTT.